This is a list of T cell receptor beta chains from one sample in a study of cytomegalovirus exposure and HLA in healthy donors. Profiled with immunoSEQ multiplex PCR; TCRdb holds only in-frame clones, not every one. The sample includes about 150,000 clones, 86% of them seen just once. The sequenced material came from PBMCs. These TCRs come from a man aged 18 to 29 in good health and CMV-seropositive. Both conserved end residues are part of each CDR3. The order of the fields is J gene, clone size, V gene, D gene, CDR3 DNA, CDR3 protein. The D gene is left open where the match is weak. The size of a clone is reported for some rows only, either as once, few or many, or as a class for expanded clones.

J gene: TRBJ2-5; clone size: .; V gene: TRBV5-5; D gene: TRBD2; CDR3 DNA: TGTGCCAGCAGCTTGGGACTAGCGGGGGGGCCGCAGACCCAGTACTTC; CDR3 protein: CASSLGLAGGPQTQYF
J gene: TRBJ1-2; clone size: .; V gene: TRBV7-9; D gene: .; CDR3 DNA: TGTGCCAGCAGCTCCCCTCCCTCTAACTATGGCTACACCTTC; CDR3 protein: CASSSPPSNYGYTF
J gene: TRBJ2-1; clone size: .; V gene: TRBV5-1; D gene: .; CDR3 DNA: TGCGCCAGCAACAGGGTACCCCGCTATTCCTACAATGAGCAGTTCTTC; CDR3 protein: CASNRVPRYSYNEQFF
J gene: TRBJ2-1; clone size: .; V gene: TRBV5-1; D gene: TRBD1; CDR3 DNA: TGCGCCAGCAGCTTAGGGTGGACAGGGGGCTATGAGCAGTTCTTC; CDR3 protein: CASSLGWTGGYEQFF
J gene: TRBJ2-5; clone size: .; V gene: TRBV6-5; D gene: .; CDR3 DNA: TGTGCCAGCAGTTACTCCAACAGACAAGAGACCCAGTACTTC; CDR3 protein: CASSYSNRQETQYF
J gene: TRBJ1-5; clone size: .; V gene: TRBV19; D gene: .; CDR3 DNA: TGTGCCAGTCTCTCACGGACAGTTAGCAATCAGCCCCAGCATTTT; CDR3 protein: CASLSRTVSNQPQHF
J gene: TRBJ2-1; clone size: .; V gene: TRBV10-3; D gene: TRBD2; CDR3 DNA: TGTGCCATCACCGGGACTAGCGGAGACAATGAGCAGTTCTTC; CDR3 protein: CAITGTSGDNEQFF
J gene: TRBJ1-4; clone size: .; V gene: TRBV14; D gene: TRBD1; CDR3 DNA: TGTGCCAGCAGCCAAAGGACAGGGACTAATGAAAAACTGTTTTTT; CDR3 protein: CASSQRTGTNEKLFF
J gene: TRBJ2-7; clone size: few; V gene: TRBV19; D gene: .; CDR3 DNA: TGTGCCAGTAGCGTTACAGGGTACTCCTACGAGCAGTACTTC; CDR3 protein: CASSVTGYSYEQYF
J gene: TRBJ1-3; clone size: .; V gene: TRBV18; D gene: .; CDR3 DNA: TGTGCCAGCTCCCTCGACAGAAACACCATATATTTT; CDR3 protein: CASSLDRNTIYF
J gene: TRBJ2-3; clone size: once; V gene: TRBV2; D gene: TRBD2; CDR3 DNA: TGTGCCAGCAGTGTTGGTTTCGGCAGGCTCGGGGGGACGCAGTATTTT; CDR3 protein: CASSVGFGRLGGTQYF
J gene: TRBJ2-7; clone size: once; V gene: TRBV6-5; D gene: .; CDR3 DNA: TGTGCCAGCAGTTACTCGATCGGCGGGGCCCGCGACGAGCAGTACTTC; CDR3 protein: CASSYSIGGARDEQYF
J gene: TRBJ2-3; clone size: .; V gene: TRBV9; D gene: TRBD2; CDR3 DNA: TGTGCCAGCAGCGTAAATCCTAGCGGGGGGGTTTACGGTACGCAGTATTTT; CDR3 protein: CASSVNPSGGVYGTQYF
J gene: TRBJ2-2; clone size: once; V gene: TRBV7-2; D gene: .; CDR3 DNA: TGTGCCAGCAGGTCCGGAGGGAGCACCGGGGAGCTGTTTTTT; CDR3 protein: CASRSGGSTGELFF
J gene: TRBJ2-7; clone size: .; V gene: TRBV29-1; D gene: TRBD1; CDR3 DNA: TGCAGCGTTGTCCTGGGGACAGAATACGAGCAGTACTTC; CDR3 protein: CSVVLGTEYEQYF
J gene: TRBJ2-2; clone size: .; V gene: TRBV18; D gene: TRBD1; CDR3 DNA: TGTGCCAGCTCACCGACAGGGGGCAACACCGGGGAGCTGTTTTTT; CDR3 protein: CASSPTGGNTGELFF
J gene: TRBJ1-2; clone size: .; V gene: TRBV7-2; D gene: TRBD1; CDR3 DNA: TGTGCCAGCAGCGAGGGACAGGGTGGCTATGGCTACACCTTC; CDR3 protein: CASSEGQGGYGYTF
J gene: TRBJ2-3; clone size: .; V gene: TRBV27; D gene: TRBD2; CDR3 DNA: TGTGCCAGCAGTAACCTAGCGGGAAGCACAGATACGCAGTATTTT; CDR3 protein: CASSNLAGSTDTQYF
J gene: TRBJ1-1; clone size: .; V gene: TRBV27; D gene: TRBD1; CDR3 DNA: TGTGCCAGCAGTCCCCGACAGGGAAGCGCTGAAGCTTTCTTT; CDR3 protein: CASSPRQGSAEAFF
J gene: TRBJ2-2; clone size: .; V gene: TRBV7-9; D gene: .; CDR3 DNA: TGTGCCAGCAGCGGCGGACAGACCAACACCGGGGAGCTGTTTTTT; CDR3 protein: CASSGGQTNTGELFF
J gene: TRBJ2-1; clone size: .; V gene: TRBV11-1; D gene: TRBD2; CDR3 DNA: TGTGCCAGCAGCTTCGGGGGGATCGTGGGTGAGCAGTTCTTC; CDR3 protein: CASSFGGIVGEQFF
J gene: TRBJ2-7; clone size: .; V gene: TRBV29-1; D gene: TRBD2; CDR3 DNA: TGCAGCGTTACCGCCCCGGGGGGTACCTACGAGCAGTACTTC; CDR3 protein: CSVTAPGGTYEQYF
J gene: TRBJ1-1; clone size: .; V gene: TRBV7-8; D gene: .; CDR3 DNA: TGTGCCAGCAGCTTAGGGGCAGGCCGGGAGCGAGCTTTCTTT; CDR3 protein: CASSLGAGRERAFF
J gene: TRBJ1-5; clone size: .; V gene: TRBV6-1; D gene: TRBD1; CDR3 DNA: TGTGCCAGTAGGGCGGGACAGATAAGCAATCAGCCCCAGCATTTT; CDR3 protein: CASRAGQISNQPQHF
J gene: TRBJ2-5; clone size: .; V gene: TRBV5-8; D gene: .; CDR3 DNA: TGTGCCAGCAGCTCCGTACACCAGGGTATACAGACCCAGTACTTC; CDR3 protein: CASSSVHQGIQTQYF
J gene: TRBJ2-7; clone size: many; V gene: TRBV6-5; D gene: TRBD1; CDR3 DNA: TGTGCCAGCCGCGGGACAGGGCCTACCTACGAGCAGTACTTC; CDR3 protein: CASRGTGPTYEQYF
J gene: TRBJ1-2; clone size: .; V gene: TRBV9; D gene: TRBD1; CDR3 DNA: TGTGCCAGCAGCGTAGCCTACGGGACAGTTTTCCCCTATGGCTACACCTTC; CDR3 protein: CASSVAYGTVFPYGYTF
J gene: TRBJ2-1; clone size: .; V gene: TRBV4-1; D gene: TRBD2; CDR3 DNA: TGCGCCAGCAGCTTTGAACTAGCGGGAGGGCGCAATGAGCAGTTCTTC; CDR3 protein: CASSFELAGGRNEQFF
J gene: TRBJ1-2; clone size: few; V gene: TRBV6-1; D gene: .; CDR3 DNA: TGTGCCAGCAGTCTCACAGGGATCGGCTACACCTTC; CDR3 protein: CASSLTGIGYTF
J gene: TRBJ2-3; clone size: .; V gene: TRBV29-1; D gene: .; CDR3 DNA: TGCAGCGTTCGATCGGTTCCCACAGATACGCAGTATTTT; CDR3 protein: CSVRSVPTDTQYF
J gene: TRBJ2-7; clone size: .; V gene: TRBV5-1; D gene: TRBD2; CDR3 DNA: TGCGCCAGCAGCCCTTGGGGGAGAAAGTCTAGCGGGACCTACGAGCAGTACTTC; CDR3 protein: CASSPWGRKSSGTYEQYF
J gene: TRBJ2-2; clone size: .; V gene: TRBV5-6; D gene: TRBD1; CDR3 DNA: TGTGCCAGCAGCTTCGGGACAGGGAACACCGGGGAGCTGTTTTTT; CDR3 protein: CASSFGTGNTGELFF
J gene: TRBJ1-1; clone size: .; V gene: TRBV7-2; D gene: .; CDR3 DNA: TGTGCCAGCAGCTACCCGACAGGTTTGAACACTGAAGCTTTCTTT; CDR3 protein: CASSYPTGLNTEAFF
J gene: TRBJ2-3; clone size: .; V gene: TRBV6-6; D gene: .; CDR3 DNA: TGTGCCAGCCTCTATACGGGGGTGGGCACAGATACGCAGTATTTT; CDR3 protein: CASLYTGVGTDTQYF
J gene: TRBJ1-2; clone size: .; V gene: TRBV7-2; D gene: .; CDR3 DNA: TGTGCCAGCAGCTACCCGGGGGGATATGGCTACACCTTC; CDR3 protein: CASSYPGGYGYTF
J gene: TRBJ2-3; clone size: once; V gene: TRBV18; D gene: TRBD1; CDR3 DNA: TGTGCCAGCTCACCACGCGTGGGACAGGGGGCGACGGATACGCAGTATTTT; CDR3 protein: CASSPRVGQGATDTQYF
J gene: TRBJ2-3; clone size: .; V gene: TRBV5-1; D gene: TRBD1; CDR3 DNA: TGCGCCAGCAGCTTCGCCCCAGGGGGTGCAGATACGCAGTATTTT; CDR3 protein: CASSFAPGGADTQYF
J gene: TRBJ1-2; clone size: .; V gene: TRBV27; D gene: TRBD1; CDR3 DNA: TGTGCCAGCAGTTTTTCCCCGGACAGGGGGGCTTATGGCTACACCTTC; CDR3 protein: CASSFSPDRGAYGYTF
J gene: TRBJ2-1; clone size: .; V gene: TRBV5-6; D gene: .; CDR3 DNA: TGTGCCAGCAGCTTGGTCGGGAGCAAGTACAATGAGCAGTTCTTC; CDR3 protein: CASSLVGSKYNEQFF
J gene: TRBJ2-7; clone size: .; V gene: TRBV27; D gene: TRBD1; CDR3 DNA: TGTGCCAGCAGTTTTCGCTCCTCCGGGACAGACTACGAGCAGTACTTC; CDR3 protein: CASSFRSSGTDYEQYF